Given below is one T cell receptor beta chain in context. Its antigen is as yet unknown. The data were obtained in a study of T cell responses to AZD1222 COVID-19 vaccine. Broader study findings: Rises in breadth and depth of Spike-specific TCRs came after two AZD1222 doses. Of the AZD1222 recipients, only 5 or 6 were seropositive at baseline. Clonal diversity was possibly underestimated, and white British individuals and females predominated among donors.

Deletions cut 2 bases from V and 0 bases from J, with 11 bases between. CDR1 and CDR2 from the germline V gene are LGHDT and YNNKEL (reference sequence). CDR3 size: 15 residues. This table comes from immunoSEQ multiplex PCR, and its TCRdb copy is limited to in-frame clones, with some not included. The data hold about 54,000 clones, with roughly 87% observed a single time. V usage is TRBV3-1 (or the pseudogene TRBV3-2) and J usage is TRBJ2-7; TRBD2 might be the D (5 bases). This clonotype was sampled from an adult in good health. This specimen consisted of peripheral blood, obtained on day 0 of AZD1222 vaccination. For the CDR3, the DNA is TGTGCCAGCAGCCAACCGGGGTCTGGCTCCTACGAGCAGTACTTC. Its protein is CASSQPGSGSYEQYF.